The 19 T cell receptor beta chains presented below share a single source sample, sequenced in a study of shared clonotypes between healthy human individuals. The repertoire was sequenced with immunoSEQ multiplex PCR; TCRdb's copy has only in-frame clones and lacks some. The data contain 2,500,000 or so clones, over 85% of them seen just once; the ten biggest clones take up 0.36%. Sequenced: naive CD4+ T cells from PBMCs. Noted subset: CD45RA+ positively selected. The receptors were gathered from a man aged 18 to 29 in good health. Some clones in this sample may be carry-over from other donors' samples.

The chain employs TRBV7-8 and TRBJ2-7; 8 nucleotides match TRBD2. CDR3 length equals 14 residues. The V segment lost 5 bases and the J segment 6 bases; nucleotides outside the gene matches: 9. The germline gives CDR1 SGHVS, CDR2 FQNEAQ. CDR3 amino acids: CASSEWREASEQYF. The CDR3 DNA reads TGTGCCAGCAGCGAGTGGCGGGAGGCGTCCGAGCAGTACTTC.

The J gene is TRBJ1-2, the V gene TRBV7-9; D is unresolved. The CDR3 has 15 amino acids. The V end lost 7 bases, the J end lost 8 bases, and 23 bases lay between the germline ends. Per germline, CDR1 SEHNR and CDR2 FQNEAQ (reference sequence). CDR3 sequence reads: CASTTAPAITGGYTF. The CDR3 DNA reads as TGTGCCAGCACCACCGCGCCTGCCATTACGGGGGGCTACACCTTC.

In its sample, this clone was seen a few times. The chain combines TRBV5-1 with TRBJ1-1; D ambiguous. Trimming stripped 0 bases from V and 0 bases from J, with 9 bases between. The CDR3 totals 15 residues. CDR1 and CDR2 (germline): SGHRS, YFSETQ. The CDR3 sequence is CASSLDGLMNTEAFF. The CDR3 nucleotides read TGCGCCAGCAGCTTGGATGGGCTCATGAACACTGAAGCTTTCTTT. The full variable domain, completed using reference TRBV5-1 and TRBJ1-1, is KAGVTQTPRYLIKTRGQQVTLSCSPISGHRSVSWYQQTPGQGLQFLFEYFSETQRNKGNFPGRFSGRQFSNSRSEMNVSTLELGDSALYLCASSLDGLMNTEAFFGQGTRLTVV.

This sequence joins TRBV19 and TRBJ2-2; D is unclear. The CDR3 has 13 amino acids. V was shortened by 5 bases and J by 6 bases, with 10 bases between the two germline ends. CDR1 is LNHDA and CDR2 is SQIVND in the germline V gene (reference sequence). CDR3 DNA: TGTGCCAGTAGTCCATATCCGCCCGGGGAGCTGTTTTTT. It codes for CASSPYPPGELFF.

The rearrangement uses TRBV29-1 and TRBJ2-4, with 7 bases lining up with TRBD1. The V gene end was trimmed by 3 bases and the J gene end by 12 bases; junction bases not matched to a gene: 8. This CDR3 is 12 amino acids long. Per germline, CDR1 SQVTM and CDR2 ANQGSEA. The CDR3 DNA sequence: TGCAGCGTTGAGGTACAGGGGCTCGGTCAGTACTTC. Its protein is CSVEVQGLGQYF.

The rearrangement uses TRBV7-2 and TRBJ2-1, with D tentatively TRBD1 (5 bases). The V gene lost 3 bases and the J gene lost 0 bases, with 18 bases spanning the gap. The CDR3 length is 18 residues. Germline CDR1 reads SGHTA; CDR2 reads FQGNSA. This CDR3 reads CASSFGFWGRSSYNEQFF. Here the CDR3 DNA reads TGTGCCAGCAGCTTTGGTTTCTGGGGCAGGAGCTCCTACAATGAGCAGTTCTTC.

The chain carries TRBV5-4 and TRBJ1-2; a weak D match, TRBD1 (5 bases). The V end was cut by 4 bases, the J end by 4 bases, with 14 bases between. Germline V lookup: CDR1 SGHNT, CDR2 YYREEE (reference sequence). This CDR3 comprises 14 residues. CDR3 nucleotides: TGTGCCAGCAGCCCAACCCGGGGCACCTATGGCTACACCTTC. It encodes CASSPTRGTYGYTF.

V gene TRBV6-5 combines with J gene TRBJ2-3; D might be TRBD2 (6 bases). Germline CDR1 and CDR2: MNHEY and SVGAGI. This CDR3 is 15 amino acids long. V shed 5 bases and J shed 5 bases, with 17 bases lying between them. Written as DNA, the CDR3 is TGTGCCAGCAGTCACGCGGGGACGGAGGGAGATACGCAGTATTTT. Its protein is CASSHAGTEGDTQYF.

CDR3 sequence: CASSDQASWSGELFF. The CDR3 region has the DNA TGTGCCAGCAGTGATCAGGCTAGTTGGTCCGGGGAGCTGTTTTTT. V gene TRBV2 combines with J gene TRBJ2-2; D not resolved. CDR3 length: 15 residues. Trimming took off 3 bases at V and 6 bases at J, with 14 bases between the two ends. Per germline, CDR1 SNHLY and CDR2 FYNNEI.

The chain is built from TRBV10-3 and TRBJ2-2, with D possibly being TRBD1 or TRBD2 (5 bases each). Germline V gives CDR1 ENHRY, CDR2 SYGVKD. V was cut by 5 bases and J by 0 bases, with 10 bases left in between. There are 15 residues in the CDR3. The CDR3 region is CAISRDAANTGELFF. The CDR3 DNA reads TGTGCCATCAGTCGGGACGCCGCGAACACCGGGGAGCTGTTTTTT.

V usage is TRBV27 and J usage is TRBJ2-7; 7 nucleotides match TRBD1. The CDR3 runs to 13 residues. The V gene end was trimmed by 6 bases and the J gene end by 3 bases; junction bases not matched to a gene: 5. In germline, CDR1 is MNHEY, CDR2 SMNVEV (reference sequence). CDR3 residues: CASSRDRYYEQYF. The CDR3 region has the DNA TGTGCCAGCAGCCGGGACAGATACTACGAGCAGTACTTC.

V and J are TRBV5-4 and TRBJ1-5, with unresolved D. In germline, CDR1 is SGHNT, CDR2 YYREEE (reference sequence). V gave up 4 bases and J gave up 4 bases, with 9 bases separating them. This CDR3 is built from 13 residues. CDR3 nucleotide sequence: TGTGCCAGCAGCACCGGACGGAATCAGCCCCAGCATTTT. Its protein product is CASSTGRNQPQHF. Complete variable domain (other parts from reference TRBV5-4 and TRBJ1-5): ETGVTQSPTHLIKTRGQQVTLRCSSQSGHNTVSWYQQALGQGPQFIFQYYREEENGRGNFPPRFSGLQFPNYSSELNVNALELDDSALYLCASSTGRNQPQHFGDGTRLSIL.

This clone was counted once. The chain recombines TRBV6-1 with TRBJ1-3, with D possibly TRBD1 on 5 matching bases. The germline gives CDR1 MNHNS, CDR2 SASEGT. V was clipped by 8 bases and J by 3 bases, with 8 bases between them. The CDR3 is made up of 12 amino acids. CDR3 sequence (DNA): TGTGCCAGCGAGGGGAATGGAAACACCATATATTTT. Its protein product is CASEGNGNTIYF.

The chain combines TRBV29-1 with TRBJ2-4; D possibly uses TRBD1 or TRBD2 (5 bases each). V was trimmed by 5 bases and J by 8 bases, leaving 13 bases between them. The CDR3 spans 12 residues. Germline lookup yields CDR1 SQVTM and CDR2 ANQGSEA. This chain's CDR3 is CSVMFGADIQYF. Written as DNA, the CDR3 is TGCAGCGTTATGTTCGGGGCGGACATTCAGTACTTC.

V and J are TRBV5-1 and TRBJ2-1; D possibly uses TRBD1 or TRBD2 (6 bases each). CDR1 is SGHRS, CDR2 YFSETQ, per germline. Trimming removed 4 bases from V and 6 bases from J, with 14 bases in between. The CDR3 loop spans 14 amino acids. The DNA for the CDR3 is TGCGCCAGCAGCGACCCACAGGGAGGCAATGAGCAGTTCTTC. Its protein product is CASSDPQGGNEQFF.

The CDR3 nucleotides read TGTGCCAGCTCACTAGCGGGGAGATACAATGAGCAGTTCTTC. Protein product: CASSLAGRYNEQFF. The genes are TRBV18 and TRBJ2-1, with 8 positions matching TRBD2. CDR1 is KGHSH, CDR2 LQKENI, per germline. This CDR3 is built from 14 residues. V shed 4 bases and J 4 bases; nucleotides not matched to a gene: 3. Using reference TRBV18 and TRBJ2-1 for the parts outside the CDR3, the full variable domain is NAGVMQNPRHLVRRRGQEARLRCSPMKGHSHVYWYRQLPEEGLKFMVYLQKENIIDESGMPKERFSAEFPKEGPSILRIQQVVRGDSAAYFCASSLAGRYNEQFFGPGTRLTVL.

This clone has just one count. The chain couples TRBV5-6 to TRBJ2-1, with 8 bases identical to TRBD1. CDR3 length equals 13 residues. Germline CDR1 is SGHDT and CDR2 is YYEEEE. After removal of 3 bases from V and 8 bases from J, the junction contained 4 bases not matched to a gene. The CDR3 DNA sequence: TGTGCCAGCAGCTCGGACAGGGTGGATGAGCAGTTCTTC. This encodes CASSSDRVDEQFF.

V usage is TRBV28 and J usage is TRBJ2-3, with 8 positions matching TRBD2. With 8 bases clipped from V and 4 bases from J, the junction kept 14 bases outside the gene matches. The CDR3 is 16 residues long. Germline lookup yields CDR1 MDHEN and CDR2 SYDVKM. CDR3 in amino acids: CASSWGGAGDADTQYF. CDR3 DNA sequence: TGTGCCAGCTCATGGGGTGGAGCGGGAGACGCAGATACGCAGTATTTT.

V and J are TRBV4-2 and TRBJ2-7; a possible D gene is TRBD2 (5 bases). V was shortened by 4 bases and J by 7 bases, with 23 bases between the two germline ends. Germline CDR1 and CDR2: LGHNA and YNFKEQ. The CDR3 covers 16 residues. The chain's CDR3 is CASSPLPSGSVGEQYF. The CDR3 coding sequence is TGTGCCAGCAGCCCTCTACCGAGCGGAAGTGTAGGGGAGCAGTACTTC.